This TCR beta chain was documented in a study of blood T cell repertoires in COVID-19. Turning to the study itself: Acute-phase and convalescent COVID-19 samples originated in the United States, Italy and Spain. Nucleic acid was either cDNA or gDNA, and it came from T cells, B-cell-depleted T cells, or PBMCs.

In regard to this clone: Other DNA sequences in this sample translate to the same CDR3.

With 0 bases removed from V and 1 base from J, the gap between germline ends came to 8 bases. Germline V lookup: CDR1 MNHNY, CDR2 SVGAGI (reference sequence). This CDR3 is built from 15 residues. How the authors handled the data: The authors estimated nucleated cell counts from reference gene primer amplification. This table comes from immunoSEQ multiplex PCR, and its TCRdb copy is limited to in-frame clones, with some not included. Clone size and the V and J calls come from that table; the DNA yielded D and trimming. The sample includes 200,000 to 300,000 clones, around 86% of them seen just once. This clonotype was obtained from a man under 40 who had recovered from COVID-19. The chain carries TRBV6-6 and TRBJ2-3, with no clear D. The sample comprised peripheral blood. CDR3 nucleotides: TGTGCCAGCAGTTACTCGAGCCGGGGCACAGATACGCAGTATTTT. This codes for CASSYSSRGTDTQYF.